Presented here are 28 T cell receptor beta chains from one specimen sequenced in a study of cytomegalovirus exposure and HLA in healthy donors. It was with 60 Vbeta and 13 Jbeta primers that the PCR ran. The protocol was immunoSEQ multiplex PCR, while the TCRdb copy is restricted to in-frame clones and leaves out a portion. The table lists approximately 190,000 clones, more than 75% of them singletons. The source material was PBMCs. Receptors originate from a man between 40 and 49 years old in good health and CMV-seropositive.

This clone was seen just once. The rearrangement uses TRBV5-1 and TRBJ1-2; a possible D gene is TRBD1 (5 bases). CDR1 is SGHRS and CDR2 is YFSETQ in the germline V gene. V lost 3 bases to trimming and J lost 4 bases, with 16 bases between them. The CDR3 runs to 15 residues. CDR3 protein: CASSSDYSRGYGYTF. CDR3 nucleotide sequence: TGCGCCAGCAGCTCGGATTATTCAAGGGGCTATGGCTACACCTTC.

J is TRBJ2-5 and V is TRBV11-3; D ambiguous. The CDR3 is 15 amino acids. Deletions cut 0 bases from V and 1 base from J, with 9 bases between. Germline V CDR1 and CDR2: SGHNT, YENEEA. Written as DNA, the CDR3 is TGTGCCAGCAGCTTAGATTTCCAGTTCCAAGAGACCCAGTACTTC. Translating gives CASSLDFQFQETQYF. The whole variable domain, filled in from reference TRBV11-3 and TRBJ2-5, reads EAGVVQSPRYKIIEKKQPVAFWCNPISGHNTLYWYLQNLGQGPELLIRYENEEAVDDSQLPKDRFSAERLKGVDSTLKIQPAELGDSAVYLCASSLDFQFQETQYFGPGTRLLVL.

The chain uses TRBV5-6 and TRBJ2-3, with D unclear. The germline V and J ends were trimmed by 4 bases and 2 bases, with 11 bases remaining between them. CDR3 length: 14 amino acids. CDR1 SGHDT and CDR2 YYEEEE come from the germline V gene. Written as DNA, the CDR3 is TGTGCCAGCAGCACCTATCGCGTCACAGATACGCAGTATTTT. Protein: CASSTYRVTDTQYF.

The V call is TRBV19, the J call TRBJ2-5, with D possibly being TRBD2 (7 bases). V dropped 5 bases and J dropped 5 bases, with 18 bases sitting between them. This CDR3 has 15 residues. The germline V gene encodes CDR1 LNHDA and CDR2 SQIVND (reference sequence). CDR3 residues: CASSPAGGREETQYF. CDR3 in DNA: TGTGCCAGTAGTCCCGCCGGGGGGCGCGAGGAGACCCAGTACTTC.

The chain recombines TRBV7-2 with TRBJ1-1; no firm D call. Trimming left V 6 bases short and J 5 bases short, with 7 bases between. The CDR3 spans 11 residues. Germline V gene data show CDR1 as SGHTA and CDR2 as FQGNSA. The CDR3 DNA follows: TGTGCCAGCAGAGAGGGAACTGAAGCTTTCTTT. Its translation: CASREGTEAFF.

V and J are TRBV5-1 and TRBJ1-4; the D is unclear. CDR1 is SGHRS, CDR2 YFSETQ, per germline. Trimming shortened V by 0 bases and J by 0 bases, and 12 bases separated the two germline ends. The CDR3 consists of 17 residues. As DNA, the CDR3 is TGCGCCAGCAGCTTGGCCGGAGGGCCCGCAACTAATGAAAAACTGTTTTTT. Translated: CASSLAGGPATNEKLFF.

The genes are TRBV6-5 and TRBJ2-1, with D possibly TRBD2 on 6 matching bases. The CDR3 loop spans 15 amino acids. CDR1 is MNHEY and CDR2 is SVGAGI in the germline V gene. With 6 bases removed from V and 1 base from J, the gap between germline ends came to 13 bases. CDR3 region: CASRTGVGSYNEQFF. The CDR3 DNA follows: TGTGCCAGCAGGACGGGAGTGGGGTCCTACAATGAGCAGTTCTTC.

This chain joins TRBV9 and TRBJ2-7, with TRBD1 matching 7 bases. CDR3 length: 15 amino acids. J lost 2 bases, V lost 0 bases, and 5 bases had no gene match. CDR1 is SGDLS, CDR2 YYNGEE, per germline. The CDR3 DNA is TGTGCCAGCAGCGTAGCCGGGACAGCTCCCTACGAGCAGTACTTC. Translated, it gives CASSVAGTAPYEQYF.

In the case of this clone: The identical CDR3 is also encoded by other nucleotide sequences in the sample. This chain connects TRBV7-9 to TRBJ1-5; D is perhaps TRBD1 (6 bases). Germline lookup yields CDR1 SEHNR and CDR2 FQNEAQ (reference sequence). CDR3 size: 15 residues. The ends were cut back, 2 bases at V and 4 bases at J, with 12 bases in the middle. Written as DNA, the CDR3 is TGTGCCAGCAGCTTAAGCGGCCAGGGGAATCAGCCCCAGCATTTT. Protein product: CASSLSGQGNQPQHF.

The J gene is TRBJ2-2, the V gene TRBV28; 7 bases line up with TRBD1. Trimming took 7 bases from V and 1 from J; bases not matched to a gene: 6. Germline CDR1 MDHEN, CDR2 SYDVKM. The CDR3 runs to 15 residues. The CDR3 spells CASMRGQVNTGELFF. The CDR3, as DNA: TGTGCCAGCATGCGCGGACAGGTGAACACCGGGGAGCTGTTTTTT.

The V call is TRBV6-1, the J call TRBJ1-2, with 8 nucleotides matching TRBD1. Trimming at V came to 2 bases and at J to 4 bases, leaving 6 bases not matched to a gene. The V gene's germline CDR1 is MNHNS and CDR2 SASEGT. This CDR3 is 15 amino acids long. The CDR3 is CASSEQGASSYGYTF. The CDR3 coding sequence is TGTGCCAGCAGTGAACAGGGGGCCTCGAGCTATGGCTACACCTTC.

This clone appeared a single time. V usage is TRBV15 and J usage is TRBJ2-5; TRBD1 is a possible D gene (5 bases). V was trimmed by 5 bases and J by 1 base, leaving 11 bases between them. The CDR3 is 14 amino acids. The V gene's germline CDR1 is LNHNV and CDR2 YYDKDF (reference sequence). The CDR3 spells CATSGAGLQETQYF. CDR3 bases: TGTGCCACCAGCGGGGCTGGCCTCCAAGAGACCCAGTACTTC.

The chain joins TRBV5-1 to TRBJ1-2, with D perhaps matching TRBD1 (6 bases). The CDR3 spans 13 residues. Germline V gene sequence: CDR1 SGHRS, CDR2 YFSETQ. Trimming removed 3 bases from V and 5 bases from J, with 11 bases in between. The chain's CDR3 is CASSSGERYGYTF. The CDR3 DNA sequence: TGCGCCAGCAGCTCAGGGGAGAGGTATGGCTACACCTTC.

The DNA of the CDR3 is TGCGCCAGCAGCTTGGGAGGGGGGGCCTATGGCTACACCTTC. This encodes CASSLGGGAYGYTF. The chain uses TRBV5-1 and TRBJ1-2; possibly TRBD1 for D (6 bases). The CDR3 spans 14 residues. Germline loops: CDR1 SGHRS, CDR2 YFSETQ. V lost 0 bases to trimming and J lost 4 bases, with 10 bases between them.

This clone was observed a single time. This chain uses TRBV2 with TRBJ1-2; TRBD1 aligns across 8 bases. With V trimmed by 4 bases and J by 2 bases, 9 bases remained unmatched. CDR3 size: 16 residues. The V gene's germline CDR1 is SNHLY and CDR2 FYNNEI. The DNA of the CDR3 is TGTGCCAGCAGTGCCCTGGGACAGGACATCAACTATGGCTACACCTTC. It is translated as CASSALGQDINYGYTF.

The V call is TRBV6-6, the J call TRBJ1-5; D not resolved. The CDR3 covers 14 residues. V lost 3 bases and J 6 bases, leaving 12 bases between the germline ends. Looked up from germline, CDR1 is MNHNY and CDR2 is SVGAGI (reference sequence). The CDR3: CASSYTSGVQPQHF. CDR3 DNA: TGTGCCAGCAGTTATACTAGCGGGGTTCAGCCCCAGCATTTT.

This clone showed up just a few times. The chain joins TRBV5-1 to TRBJ2-3, with D possibly matching TRBD1 (6 bases). CDR3 length equals 17 residues. V was clipped by 4 bases and J by 1 base, with 19 bases between them. Germline loops: CDR1 SGHRS, CDR2 YFSETQ. CDR3 loop: CASSTLETGSRTDTQYF. For the CDR3, the DNA is TGCGCCAGCAGCACATTGGAAACAGGGAGCCGCACAGATACGCAGTATTTT.

The chain joins TRBV4-3 to TRBJ1-1; D unclear. This CDR3 has 14 residues. Germline CDR1 and CDR2: LGHNA and YSLEER. Trimming cost V 0 bases and J 1 base, with 6 bases left between them. In DNA, the CDR3 is TGCGCCAGCAGCCAAGATGCGGGGAACACTGAAGCTTTCTTT. Translating it yields CASSQDAGNTEAFF.

The CDR3 loop is CASSITRGSYNEQFF. In DNA, the CDR3 is TGTGCCAGCAGCATCACCCGAGGGTCCTACAATGAGCAGTTCTTC. V usage is TRBV5-4 and J usage is TRBJ2-1, with a possible D match to TRBD2 (5 bases). CDR3 size: 15 residues. Germline V gene sequence: CDR1 SGHNT, CDR2 YYREEE (reference sequence). Trimming cost V 4 bases and J 1 base, with 12 bases left between them.

This clone was seen only once. The chain has TRBV30 and TRBJ2-4; possibly TRBD1 for D (5 bases). This CDR3 contains 14 residues. The germline V and J ends were trimmed by 0 bases and 3 bases, with 9 bases remaining between them. CDR1 is GTSNPN, CDR2 SVGIG, per germline (reference sequence). CDR3 DNA sequence: TGTGCCTGGAGTGTGACAGCGAACAAAAACATTCAGTACTTC. It specifies CAWSVTANKNIQYF.

V is TRBV6-5 and J is TRBJ1-1, with D possibly being TRBD1 (5 bases). The germline V gene encodes CDR1 MNHEY and CDR2 SVGAGI. This CDR3 comprises 13 residues. Trimming stripped 6 bases from V and 5 bases from J, with 13 bases between. The CDR3 sequence is CASSRRVGTEAFF. The DNA for the CDR3 is TGTGCCAGCAGCCGCAGGGTTGGGACTGAAGCTTTCTTT.

In this sample, this clone turned up once. J is TRBJ1-5 and V is TRBV6-5; TRBD1 matches at 7 bases. The CDR3 spans 15 residues. The trim removed 2 bases at V and 0 bases at J, leaving 1 base unmatched. The germline gives CDR1 MNHEY, CDR2 SVGAGI. This chain's CDR3 is CASSYRGHSNQPQHF. CDR3 nucleotide sequence: TGTGCCAGCAGTTACAGGGGGCATAGCAATCAGCCCCAGCATTTT.

The chain employs TRBV5-8 and TRBJ1-5; 8 bases agree with TRBD1. This CDR3 contains 15 residues. V lost 0 bases, J lost 6 bases, and 5 bases stayed unmatched. The germline CDR1 and CDR2 sequences are SGHTS and YDEGEE. DNA of the CDR3: TGTGCCAGCAGCTTGGCGGGCAGGGGGCGTCAGCCCCAGCATTTT. Amino acid sequence: CASSLAGRGRQPQHF.

This clone was observed once. V is TRBV6-5 and J is TRBJ1-5; D is uncertain. The CDR3 is made up of 15 amino acids. CDR1 MNHEY and CDR2 SVGAGI come from the germline V gene. With 6 bases removed from V and 4 bases from J, the gap between germline ends came to 16 bases. DNA of the CDR3: TGTGCCAGCAGCCGGGGTTCGACGGGGAATCAGCCCCAGCATTTT. It is translated as CASSRGSTGNQPQHF.

The chain recombines TRBV5-1 with TRBJ1-1, with 8 bases identical to TRBD1. The CDR3 runs 14 residues. The trim removed 6 bases at V and 6 bases at J, leaving 10 bases unmatched. Germline V gives CDR1 SGHRS, CDR2 YFSETQ. DNA of the CDR3: TGCGCCAGCATCCTGGGTCCAGGGGGCCCTGAAGCTTTCTTT. It encodes CASILGPGGPEAFF. Looking up the rest from reference TRBV5-1 and TRBJ1-1 gives the full variable domain: KAGVTQTPRYLIKTRGQQVTLSCSPISGHRSVSWYQQTPGQGLQFLFEYFSETQRNKGNFPGRFSGRQFSNSRSEMNVSTLELGDSALYLCASILGPGGPEAFFGQGTRLTVV.

The V call is TRBV6-5, the J call TRBJ2-7; 7 nucleotides align to TRBD2. Per germline, CDR1 MNHEY and CDR2 SVGAGI. V shed 7 bases, J shed 4 bases, and the junction held 10 bases outside the gene matches. The CDR3 extends over 14 amino acids. The CDR3 coding sequence is TGTGCCAGCACTCCCCGCGGGAGCGGGTACGAGCAGTACTTC. Its protein product is CASTPRGSGYEQYF.

This chain joins TRBV7-6 and TRBJ2-1; 9 positions agree with TRBD2. Looked up from germline, CDR1 is SGHVS and CDR2 is FNYEAQ. With V trimmed by 1 base and J by 3 bases, 4 bases remained unmatched. The CDR3 covers 16 residues. The CDR3 DNA sequence: TGTGCCAGCAGCTTAGGCGGTAGCGGGGGCTACAATGAGCAGTTCTTC. Protein: CASSLGGSGGYNEQFF. Based on the CDR3 plus reference TRBV7-6 and TRBJ2-1, the full variable domain is GAGVSQSPRYKVTKRGQDVALRCDPISGHVSLYWYRQALGQGPEFLTYFNYEAQQDKSGLPNDRFSAERPEGSISTLTIQRTEQRDSAMYRCASSLGGSGGYNEQFFGPGTRLTVL.

This clone was picked up many times. V usage is TRBV29-1 and J usage is TRBJ2-5; 7 nucleotides match TRBD1. Germline CDR1 is SQVTM and CDR2 is ANQGSEA. CDR3 size: 16 residues. The J segment lost 0 bases and the V segment lost 6 bases, leaving 13 bases of the junction unmatched. This CDR3 reads CSVGLKGGWDQETQYF. CDR3 nucleotide sequence: TGCAGCGTCGGTCTCAAAGGGGGCTGGGACCAAGAGACCCAGTACTTC.